This TCR beta chain is drawn from a study of control samples from healthy donors and cancer patients. Method: immunoSEQ multiplex PCR; TCRdb's copy keeps in-frame clones and lacks some. The sample shows approximately 86,000 clones, roughly 86% of them seen only once. V trimming: 6 bases; J trimming: 4 bases; junction bases outside the gene matches: 10. Germline CDR1 reads SEHNR; CDR2 reads FQNEAQ (reference sequence). The CDR3 is 15 residues long. This chain links TRBV7-9 with TRBJ2-3; TRBD1 agrees at 7 bases. The sample was blood. The TCR sequence derives from a young man in good health. The CDR3, as DNA: TGTGCCAGCAGAGAGGTACAGGGGTGGTCAGATACGCAGTATTTT. Amino acids: CASREVQGWSDTQYF.